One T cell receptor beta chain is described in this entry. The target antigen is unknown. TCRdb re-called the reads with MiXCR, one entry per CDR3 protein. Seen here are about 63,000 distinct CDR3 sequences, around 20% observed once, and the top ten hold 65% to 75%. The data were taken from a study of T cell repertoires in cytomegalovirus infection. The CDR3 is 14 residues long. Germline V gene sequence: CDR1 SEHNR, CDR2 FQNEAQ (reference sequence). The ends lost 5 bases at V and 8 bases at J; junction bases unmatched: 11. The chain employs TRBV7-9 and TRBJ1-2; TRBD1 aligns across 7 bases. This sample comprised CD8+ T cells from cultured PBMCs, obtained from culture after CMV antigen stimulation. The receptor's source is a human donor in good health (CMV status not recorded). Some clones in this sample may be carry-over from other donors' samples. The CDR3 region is CASSHTGERGGYTF. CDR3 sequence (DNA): TGTGCCAGCAGCCATACAGGGGAACGAGGCGGCTACACCTTC.